The present T cell receptor beta chain was sequenced within a study of OX40 agonist ivuxolimab in advanced cancers. About the study: People who had prior anti-PD-1, anti-PD-L1 or anti-CTLA-4 therapy could take part, and around 39% had some.

Sequencing used immunoSEQ multiplex PCR; TCRdb keeps in-frame clones, though not all of them. The data contain tens of thousands of clones, 80% to 95% of them singletons. As for this clone: Its antigen remains unknown.

Samples were taken at baseline and on day 1 of cycles 4 and 7. V gave up 5 bases and J gave up 4 bases; unmatched junction bases: 2. This CDR3 spans 14 amino acids. Germline CDR1 is MNHEY and CDR2 is SMNVEV (reference sequence). Study-level findings and limits: More expanded clones were seen, on average, in CD8+ T cells than in CD4+.

The sequenced sample was CD4+ or CD8+ T cells sorted from blood, obtained in a trial of the OX40 agonist ivuxolimab. This chain uses TRBV27 with TRBJ2-5, with TRBD1 matching 12 bases. The sequence came from an adult with an advanced solid tumor such as melanoma, head and neck, liver or kidney cancer. CDR3 in DNA: TGTGCCAGCAGTGGGACAGGGGGCTCAGAGACCCAGTACTTC. It is translated as CASSGTGGSETQYF.